The T cell receptor (beta chain) described here comes from a study of T cells in Graves' hyperthyroidism and ophthalmopathy. Study information: Peripheral blood was collected at initial diagnosis, before any treatment.

The CDR3 runs to 14 residues. CDR1 and CDR2 from the germline V gene are SGHRS and YFSETQ. V lost 4 bases, J lost 8 bases, and 7 bases stayed unmatched. Findings and limits, study-wide: Ophthalmopathy, as predicted by the model, came a median roughly 6.8 months after the prediction. Most thyroid-expanded clonotypes above 0.001 were also found in blood.

Amplification of TCR beta CDR3 regions used RNA as the template. The HTBI set primed first-round TCR CDR3 RT-PCR. TCRdb called the multiplex PCR reads again in MiXCR, with one record for every CDR3 protein. The sample carries a few hundred thousand distinct CDR3 sequences, 15% to 19% recorded once. Clinicians diagnosed patients from clinical symptoms, serum thyroxine and TRAb, thyroid ultrasound and orbital computed tomography. Note on this clonotype: Its antigen is currently unknown.

This receptor was identified in a woman between 25 and 40 years old with Graves' hyperthyroidism. Material for sequencing was blood. The chain uses TRBV5-1 and TRBJ1-4, with 8 bases aligning to TRBD1. Here the CDR3 DNA reads TGCGCCAGCAGCCCAGGGGGCGAGGTCGAAAAACTGTTTTTT. Its translation: CASSPGGEVEKLFF.